This T cell receptor (beta chain) was recovered during a study of T cells after yellow fever vaccination. On the study more broadly: Fractions with few cells were prepared using SMART-Seq v4 Ultra Low Input. General study results and limits: A weaker but faster secondary response was observed, peaking on day 5 versus 15.

As TCR cDNA was made by 5'RACE template switching, a universal primer site and UMIs were added. TCRdb fed the 5' RACE reads into MiXCR, producing one record per CDR3 protein. This sample yields some 160,000 distinct CDR3 sequences, of which roughly a tenth are seen a single time; roughly a third belongs to the top ten. This clonotype has a handful of counts. Antigen: not known. The CDR3 totals 14 residues. CDR1 LNHNV and CDR2 YYDKDF come from the germline V gene (reference sequence). The V end was cut by 0 bases, the J end by 10 bases, with 13 bases between. The specimen comprised CD8+ T cells sorted from PBMCs, sampled 45 days after the yellow fever booster vaccination. The clonotype comes from a man aged 18 to 29 who received the YFV17D yellow fever vaccine. The chain couples TRBV15 to TRBJ2-1; D call uncertain. The CDR3 spells CATSRDGQPREQFF. Written as DNA, the CDR3 is TGTGCCACCAGCAGAGATGGTCAACCTCGAGAGCAGTTCTTC.